These 27 T cell receptor beta chains were all obtained from the same sample, sequenced in a study of human T cells and chemical hapten exposure. Described time point: pre-sensitization, week 0. The treatment was: therapeutic diphenylcyclopropenone sensitization with weekly scalp DPC. TCRdb redid the calling of the RACE reads with MiXCR, one entry per CDR3 protein. Of under 200,000 distinct CDR3 sequences in the sample, around 30% were seen once. The sample consisted of whole blood, taken in connection with sensitization to the hapten diphenylcyclopropenone (DPC). The origin of the receptors is a woman aged 30 to 39 with alopecia areata. Some clones in this sample may be carry-over from other donors' samples.

In its sample, this clonotype was seen a few times. The V gene is TRBV5-1, the J gene TRBJ1-4; 8 bases are a match to TRBD1. CDR3 length equals 14 residues. CDR1 is SGHRS, CDR2 YFSETQ, per germline. The J segment lost 4 bases and the V segment lost 3 bases, leaving 2 bases of the junction unmatched. CDR3 sequence: CASSSTGDNEKLFF. As DNA, the CDR3 is TGCGCCAGCAGCTCGACAGGGGATAATGAAAAACTGTTTTTT.

The chain carries TRBV29-1 and TRBJ2-1; 8 nucleotides align to TRBD2. The germline V gene encodes CDR1 SQVTM and CDR2 ANQGSEA. Trimming at V came to 7 bases and at J to 8 bases, leaving 10 bases not matched to a gene. This CDR3 comprises 13 residues. The CDR3 DNA sequence: TGCAGCGCCCGCGGGACCGGGGGGGATGAGCAGTTCTTC. It codes for CSARGTGGDEQFF.

The chain couples TRBV29-1 to TRBJ2-3, with 8 bases identical to TRBD2. Per germline, CDR1 SQVTM and CDR2 ANQGSEA. The CDR3 extends over 13 amino acids. Germline trimming cut 4 bases from V and 5 bases from J; bases unmatched to any gene: 5. CDR3 sequence reads: CSVVGGGLDTQYF. CDR3 nucleotides: TGCAGCGTTGTCGGGGGGGGTCTAGATACGCAGTATTTT.

V usage is TRBV4-3 and J usage is TRBJ2-7, with 12 bases aligning to TRBD2. CDR1 is LGHNA and CDR2 is YSLEER in the germline V gene. The CDR3 is 18 amino acids. V dropped 1 base and J dropped 0; count of bases not matched to a gene: 7. CDR3 nucleotide sequence: TGCGCCAGCAGCCAAGGACTAGCGGGGGCCTCGAGCTCCTACGAGCAGTACTTC. This translates into CASSQGLAGASSSYEQYF.

This clonotype was detected a few times. The chain has TRBV4-3 and TRBJ1-4; D not certain. CDR3 length: 15 residues. V lost 0 bases to trimming and J lost 4 bases, with 9 bases between them. CDR1 and CDR2 (germline): LGHNA, YSLEER. CDR3 sequence: CASSQDTVGNEKLFF. The CDR3 region has the DNA TGCGCCAGCAGCCAAGATACCGTGGGTAATGAAAAACTGTTTTTT.

There are many counts of this clonotype. The chain employs TRBV12-3 or TRBV12-4 and TRBJ2-7; D is undetermined. The V end lost 1 base, the J end lost 0 bases, and 7 bases lay between the germline ends. The CDR3 is 14 residues long. CDR3: CASSLGGSSYEQYF. Here the CDR3 DNA reads TGTGCCAGCAGTTTAGGGGGAAGCTCCTACGAGCAGTACTTC.

CDR3 DNA sequence: TGCGCCAGCAGCCAAGGTGGCACACTCACAGATACGCAGTATTTT. Its protein product is CASSQGGTLTDTQYF. The chain links TRBV4-3 to TRBJ2-3, with no clear D. The germline V gene encodes CDR1 LGHNA and CDR2 YSLEER. This CDR3 region has 15 residues. The V end was cut by 1 base, the J end by 2 bases, with 10 bases between.

The chain links TRBV12-3 or TRBV12-4 to TRBJ1-6; D uncertain. This CDR3 contains 15 residues. Trimming took 10 bases from V and 1 from J, leaving 14 bases between them. The CDR3: CATSLSGSYNSPLHF. CDR3 DNA sequence: TGTGCCACCTCATTGTCAGGTTCCTATAATTCACCCCTCCACTTT.

The table lists this clonotype with a few counts. The chain joins TRBV27 to TRBJ1-6; 8 bases match TRBD1. CDR1 MNHEY and CDR2 SMNVEV come from the germline V gene (reference sequence). This CDR3 contains 15 residues. With 4 bases clipped from V and 7 bases from J, the junction kept 6 bases outside the gene matches. The CDR3 nucleotides read TGTGCCAGCAGTTGGGACAGGACCCTAAATTCACCCCTCCACTTT. Encoded protein: CASSWDRTLNSPLHF.

The chain combines TRBV7-2 with TRBJ2-1; TRBD2 matches at 14 bases. Per germline, CDR1 SGHTA and CDR2 FQGNSA. The CDR3 covers 16 residues. V lost 5 bases to trimming and J lost 9 bases; unmatched junction nucleotides: 9. The CDR3 bases are TGTGCCAGCAGCCAGACTAGCGGGGGGGGCCAGATTGAGCAGTTCTTC. Its translation: CASSQTSGGGQIEQFF.

The V call is TRBV18, the J call TRBJ1-1; no clear D. The CDR3 is made up of 13 amino acids. Trimming pared 5 bases from V and 3 bases from J, leaving 10 bases between. Germline assignment: CDR1 KGHSH and CDR2 LQKENI. This CDR3 reads CASSTRADTEAFF. CDR3 DNA sequence: TGTGCCAGCTCAACAAGGGCAGACACTGAAGCTTTCTTT.

This clonotype has only a few counts. The rearrangement uses TRBV27 and TRBJ1-1; D is perhaps TRBD1 (5 bases). CDR1 and CDR2 (germline): MNHEY, SMNVEV (reference sequence). The length of the CDR3 is 14 residues. Trimming pared 3 bases from V and 5 bases from J, leaving 13 bases between. CDR3 residues: CASSFSGKGTEAFF. The DNA of the CDR3 is TGTGCCAGCAGTTTTTCAGGAAAGGGGACTGAAGCTTTCTTT.

The gene calls are TRBV5-1 and TRBJ1-2, with 7 bases aligning to TRBD1. Trimming took 4 bases from V and 6 from J; bases not matched to a gene: 9. Germline V gene sequence: CDR1 SGHRS, CDR2 YFSETQ. The CDR3 covers 14 residues. The chain's CDR3 is CASSRWPGGDGYTF. The CDR3 region has the DNA TGCGCCAGCAGCCGGTGGCCAGGGGGAGATGGCTACACCTTC.

This clonotype was found many times. This sequence joins TRBV7-2 and TRBJ1-1, with 7 bases identical to TRBD1. The CDR3 runs 14 residues. Germline trimming cut 1 base from V and 6 bases from J; bases unmatched to any gene: 5. Germline CDR1 reads SGHTA; CDR2 reads FQGNSA. The CDR3 sequence is CASSLVEGAAEAFF. CDR3 in DNA: TGTGCCAGCAGCTTAGTCGAGGGGGCTGCTGAAGCTTTCTTT.

V and J are TRBV5-1 and TRBJ2-1, with TRBD2 as a possible D gene (6 bases). This CDR3 has 15 residues. V gave up 4 bases and J gave up 4 bases, with 15 bases separating them. The germline gives CDR1 SGHRS, CDR2 YFSETQ. The CDR3 DNA reads TGCGCCAGCAGCATCCGGGACTCCCATTACAATGAGCAGTTCTTC. As protein: CASSIRDSHYNEQFF. Full variable domain (rest looked up from reference TRBV5-1 and TRBJ2-1): KAGVTQTPRYLIKTRGQQVTLSCSPISGHRSVSWYQQTPGQGLQFLFEYFSETQRNKGNFPGRFSGRQFSNSRSEMNVSTLELGDSALYLCASSIRDSHYNEQFFGPGTRLTVL.

J is TRBJ1-2 and V is TRBV28; no clear D gene. The CDR3 extends over 15 amino acids. V was shortened by 7 bases and J by 2 bases, with 17 bases between the two germline ends. Germline lookup yields CDR1 MDHEN and CDR2 SYDVKM. CDR3 residues: CASTLRAKLNYGYTF. CDR3 DNA sequence: TGTGCCAGCACTCTCCGGGCCAAGCTGAACTATGGCTACACCTTC.

In this sample, this clonotype turned up a few times. The chain is built from TRBV4-1 and TRBJ2-7; 7 bases match TRBD2. The germline CDR1 and CDR2 sequences are MGHRA and YSYEKL. Trimming took 5 bases from V and 7 from J; bases not matched to a gene: 14. The CDR3 length is 15 residues. CDR3 coding DNA: TGCGCCAGCAGCTTAACCGGGACTATTCCCTCGGAGCAGTACTTC. It encodes CASSLTGTIPSEQYF.

The chain joins TRBV5-1 to TRBJ1-1; TRBD1 is a possible D gene (6 bases). V was shortened by 3 bases and J by 4 bases, with 10 bases between the two germline ends. The CDR3 is 13 amino acids. Germline lookup yields CDR1 SGHRS and CDR2 YFSETQ. CDR3 protein: CASSWGQSTEAFF. The CDR3 DNA follows: TGCGCCAGCAGCTGGGGGCAGAGCACTGAAGCTTTCTTT.

The genes are TRBV11-2 and TRBJ2-5; a weak D match, TRBD2 (5 bases). Germline-derived CDR1 and CDR2 are SGHAT and FQNNGV. The CDR3 extends over 12 amino acids. The V end lost 2 bases, the J end lost 5 bases, and 6 bases lay between the germline ends. CDR3 sequence (DNA): TGTGCCAGCAGCTTAACGGGGGAGACCCAGTACTTC. Protein sequence: CASSLTGETQYF.

The chain uses TRBV28 and TRBJ2-6; unclear D gene. Per the germline V gene, CDR1 is MDHEN and CDR2 is SYDVKM. The CDR3 totals 17 residues. Between the trimmed V and J ends, which lost 5 bases and 0 bases, there was a span of 14 bases. The CDR3, as DNA: TGTGCCAGCAGTGACCCTAGGTGGACCTCTGGGGCCAACGTCCTGACTTTC. Protein product: CASSDPRWTSGANVLTF.

The chain is built from TRBV29-1 and TRBJ1-4; D perhaps matches TRBD1 (5 bases). This CDR3 is 14 amino acids long. Trimming removed 1 base from V and 8 bases from J, with 14 bases in between. Germline-derived CDR1 and CDR2 are SQVTM and ANQGSEA. CDR3 sequence reads: CSVEVLRGGEKLFF. The CDR3 nucleotides read TGCAGCGTTGAAGTTTTAAGGGGAGGCGAAAAACTGTTTTTT.

The genes are TRBV5-1 and TRBJ1-1; 7 nucleotides match TRBD1. This CDR3 comprises 14 residues. Unmatched junction bases numbered 6, after V lost 6 bases and J lost 1 base. CDR1 SGHRS and CDR2 YFSETQ come from the germline V gene. The CDR3 loop is CASNPGQPNTEAFF. CDR3 nucleotide sequence: TGCGCCAGCAACCCGGGACAGCCGAACACTGAAGCTTTCTTT.

This clonotype was counted between two and nine times. The chain combines TRBV7-2 with TRBJ1-1, with D unresolved. The CDR3 has 15 amino acids. CDR1 is SGHTA, CDR2 FQGNSA, per germline. Trimming left V 3 bases short and J 1 base short, with 12 bases between. CDR3 protein: CASSFYVATNTEAFF. CDR3 DNA: TGTGCCAGCAGCTTTTATGTGGCGACGAACACTGAAGCTTTCTTT.

Only one count was recorded for this clonotype. The chain uses TRBV12-3 or TRBV12-4 and TRBJ2-5, with 9 bases fitting TRBD2. This CDR3 spans 16 amino acids. V shed 3 bases, J shed 2 bases, and the junction held 7 bases outside the gene matches. DNA for the CDR3: TGTGCCAGCAGTTTGTCGGGACTAGCAAATCAAGAGACCCAGTACTTC. This encodes CASSLSGLANQETQYF.

There are a few counts of this clonotype. The chain is built from TRBV28 and TRBJ1-1; maybe TRBD1 (5 bases). V was trimmed by 5 bases and J by 3 bases, leaving 16 bases between them. CDR1 is MDHEN and CDR2 is SYDVKM in the germline V gene. The length of the CDR3 is 15 residues. This CDR3 is CASSLGVPSYTEAFF. The CDR3 DNA reads TGTGCCAGCAGTCTGGGGGTTCCCTCGTACACTGAAGCTTTCTTT.

This clonotype has a count of ten or more. The V and J genes are TRBV28 and TRBJ2-7; D not resolved. The CDR3 sequence is 11 residues long. The V gene's germline CDR1 is MDHEN and CDR2 SYDVKM. V was pared by 1 base and J by 6 bases, with 4 bases between. In DNA, the CDR3 is TGTGCCAGCAGTTTATCTGGCGAGCAGTACTTC. Amino acid sequence: CASSLSGEQYF.

The V gene is TRBV5-1, the J gene TRBJ2-4; no definite D call. The CDR3 sequence is 14 residues long. Looked up from germline, CDR1 is SGHRS and CDR2 is YFSETQ. Between the trimmed V and J ends, which lost 0 bases and 12 bases, there was a span of 16 bases. CDR3 sequence: CASSLEQSQKAQYF. The CDR3 nucleotides read TGCGCCAGCAGCTTGGAACAGTCCCAAAAGGCTCAGTACTTC.